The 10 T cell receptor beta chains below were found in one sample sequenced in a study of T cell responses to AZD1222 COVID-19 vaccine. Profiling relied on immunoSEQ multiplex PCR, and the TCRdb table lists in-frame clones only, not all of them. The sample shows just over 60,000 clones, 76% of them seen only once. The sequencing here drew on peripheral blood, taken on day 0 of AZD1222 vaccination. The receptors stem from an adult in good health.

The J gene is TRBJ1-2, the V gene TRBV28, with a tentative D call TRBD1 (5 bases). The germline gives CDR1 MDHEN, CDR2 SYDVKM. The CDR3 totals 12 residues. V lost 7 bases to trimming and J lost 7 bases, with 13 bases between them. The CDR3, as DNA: TGTGCCAGCATGAGGGGCGCCTCTGGCTACACCTTC. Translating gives CASMRGASGYTF.

DNA for the CDR3: TGTGCCAGCAGCGTAGGTCGGGGGGGCCGCTCCTACAATGAGCAGTTCTTC. Translation gives CASSVGRGGRSYNEQFF. The chain joins TRBV9 to TRBJ2-1; 8 bases align to TRBD2. Germline V gives CDR1 SGDLS, CDR2 YYNGEE. The J segment lost 0 bases and the V segment lost 0 bases, leaving 5 bases of the junction unmatched. CDR3 length: 17 amino acids. The whole variable domain, filled in from reference TRBV9 and TRBJ2-1, reads DSGVTQTPKHLITATGQRVTLRCSPRSGDLSVYWYQQSLDQGLQFLIQYYNGEERAKGNILERFSAQQFPDLHSELNLSSLELGDSALYFCASSVGRGGRSYNEQFFGPGTRLTVL.

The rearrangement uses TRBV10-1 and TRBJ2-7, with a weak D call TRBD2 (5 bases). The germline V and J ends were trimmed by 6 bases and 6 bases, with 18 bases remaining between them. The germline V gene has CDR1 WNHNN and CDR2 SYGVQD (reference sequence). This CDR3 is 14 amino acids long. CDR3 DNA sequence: TGCGCCAGCAGGAGGGTCAGGAACAATTCCGAGCAGTACTTC. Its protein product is CASRRVRNNSEQYF.

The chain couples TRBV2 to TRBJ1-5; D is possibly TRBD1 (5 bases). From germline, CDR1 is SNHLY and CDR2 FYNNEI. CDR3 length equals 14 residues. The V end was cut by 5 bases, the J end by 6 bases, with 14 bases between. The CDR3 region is CASSPEYGAQPQHF. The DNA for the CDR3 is TGTGCCAGCAGTCCCGAGTATGGGGCTCAGCCCCAGCATTTT.

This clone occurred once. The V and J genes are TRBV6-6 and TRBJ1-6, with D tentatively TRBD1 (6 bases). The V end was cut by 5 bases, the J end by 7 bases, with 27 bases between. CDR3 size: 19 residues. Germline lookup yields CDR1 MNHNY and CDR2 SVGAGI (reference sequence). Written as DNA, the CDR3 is TGTGCCAGCAGTCCTACCGGGACACAGTTATTATCGGGGAATTCACCCCTCCACTTT. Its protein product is CASSPTGTQLLSGNSPLHF.

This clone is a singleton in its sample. CDR3 sequence (DNA): TGTGCCAGCTCACCGGAAGGCCCCCGTGAAGCTTTCTTT. Amino acids: CASSPEGPREAFF. The gene calls are TRBV18 and TRBJ1-1; no clear D. The V and J ends lost 3 bases and 7 bases respectively, with 12 bases between them. CDR3 length: 13 amino acids. CDR1 is KGHSH and CDR2 is LQKENI in the germline V gene.

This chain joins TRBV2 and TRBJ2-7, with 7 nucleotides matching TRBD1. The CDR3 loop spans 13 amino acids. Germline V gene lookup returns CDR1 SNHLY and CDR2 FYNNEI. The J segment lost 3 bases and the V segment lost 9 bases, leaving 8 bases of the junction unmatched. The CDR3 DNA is TGTGCCAGTAGCCCCTGGGACAGCTACGAGCAGTACTTC. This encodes CASSPWDSYEQYF.

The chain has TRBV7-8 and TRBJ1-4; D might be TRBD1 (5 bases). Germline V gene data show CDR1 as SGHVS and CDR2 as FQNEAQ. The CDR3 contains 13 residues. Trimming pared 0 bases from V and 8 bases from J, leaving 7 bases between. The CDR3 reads CASSLADTEKLFF. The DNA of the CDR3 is TGTGCCAGCAGCTTAGCGGACACCGAAAAACTGTTTTTT. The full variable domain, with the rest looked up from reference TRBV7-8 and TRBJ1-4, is GAGVSQSPRYKVAKRGQDVALRCDPISGHVSLFWYQQALGQGPEFLTYFQNEAQLDKSGLPSDRFFAERPEGSVSTLKIQRTQQEDSAVYLCASSLADTEKLFFGSGTQLSVL.

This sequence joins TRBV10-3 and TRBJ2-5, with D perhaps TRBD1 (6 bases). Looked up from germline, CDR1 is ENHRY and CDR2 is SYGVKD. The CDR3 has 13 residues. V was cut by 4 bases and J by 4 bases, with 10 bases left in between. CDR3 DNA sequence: TGTGCCATCAGTGGGGGACAACCAGAGACCCAGTACTTC. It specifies CAISGGQPETQYF.

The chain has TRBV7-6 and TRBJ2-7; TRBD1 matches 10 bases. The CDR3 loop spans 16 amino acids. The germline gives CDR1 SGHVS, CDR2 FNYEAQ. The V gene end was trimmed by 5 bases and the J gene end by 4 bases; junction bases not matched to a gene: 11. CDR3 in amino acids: CASSPMTGGAYYEQYF. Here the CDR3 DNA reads TGTGCCAGCAGCCCTATGACAGGGGGCGCATATTACGAGCAGTACTTC.